The rows below give T cell receptor beta chains drawn from one sample of a study of glioma-infiltrating T cells after dendritic cell vaccination. Using immunoSEQ multiplex PCR, the repertoire was profiled, and TCRdb retains in-frame clones only, with some absent. Here the sample spans 100,000 or so clones, around 87% being singletons. This material consisted of blood, taken after dendritic cell vaccination. The receptors shown here come from a human donor with glioblastoma. Each CDR3 is given with its conserved first and last residue. The order of the fields is D gene, clone size, V gene, J gene, CDR3 DNA, CDR3 protein. The D gene is left open where the match is weak. Some rows have no size entry. The others give once, few or many, or a class for an expanded clone.

d_gene: NA
abundance: once
v_gene: TRBV2
j_gene: TRBJ2-3
CDR3nt: TGTGCCAGCAGTCTGAGCACAGATACGCAGTATTTT
CDR3aa: CASSLSTDTQYF

d_gene: NA
abundance: NA
v_gene: TRBV11-2
j_gene: TRBJ1-2
CDR3nt: TGTGCCAGCAGCTCCTTAGTGGGGTCCCGGGACACCTCTAACTATGGCTACACCTTC
CDR3aa: CASSSLVGSRDTSNYGYTF

d_gene: TRBD1
abundance: NA
v_gene: TRBV9
j_gene: TRBJ2-7
CDR3nt: TGTGCCAGCAGCCGGGACAGGGGGTCCTACGAGCAGTACTTC
CDR3aa: CASSRDRGSYEQYF

d_gene: TRBD1
abundance: NA
v_gene: TRBV7-2
j_gene: TRBJ2-3
CDR3nt: TGTGCCAGCAGCCTTCGGGACAGTCTCACAGATACGCAGTATTTT
CDR3aa: CASSLRDSLTDTQYF

d_gene: TRBD2
abundance: NA
v_gene: TRBV5-4
j_gene: TRBJ2-7
CDR3nt: TGTGCCAGCACCAATCTAGCGGGAGATTACGAGCAGTACTTC
CDR3aa: CASTNLAGDYEQYF

d_gene: NA
abundance: NA
v_gene: TRBV5-1
j_gene: TRBJ2-7
CDR3nt: TGCGCCAGCAGCGCAGACAACTCCTACGAGCAGTACTTC
CDR3aa: CASSADNSYEQYF

d_gene: TRBD2
abundance: NA
v_gene: TRBV18
j_gene: TRBJ2-1
CDR3nt: TGTGCCAGCTCACCGGGGACTACCCACAATGAGCAGTTCTTC
CDR3aa: CASSPGTTHNEQFF

d_gene: NA
abundance: few
v_gene: TRBV21-1
j_gene: TRBJ1-1
CDR3nt: TGTGCCAGCAGCATGGGACAGGGGTGGAACACTGAAGCTTTCTTT
CDR3aa: CASSMGQGWNTEAFF

d_gene: NA
abundance: NA
v_gene: TRBV19
j_gene: TRBJ1-1
CDR3nt: TGTGCCAGTAGTAGCCATACAGGTATTACTGAAGCTTTCTTT
CDR3aa: CASSSHTGITEAFF

d_gene: NA
abundance: NA
v_gene: TRBV7-9
j_gene: TRBJ1-1
CDR3nt: TGTGCCAGCAGCTTAGCTGCAGGGCCGGCTGAAGCTTTCTTT
CDR3aa: CASSLAAGPAEAFF

d_gene: NA
abundance: NA
v_gene: TRBV6-1
j_gene: TRBJ2-3
CDR3nt: TGTGCCAGCAGTGAAGGGCCCTCCCCAGATACGCAGTATTTT
CDR3aa: CASSEGPSPDTQYF

d_gene: NA
abundance: once
v_gene: TRBV6-1
j_gene: TRBJ2-1
CDR3nt: TGTGCCAGCAGCGGGGGTGGGTCCTACAATGAGCAGTTCTTC
CDR3aa: CASSGGGSYNEQFF

d_gene: NA
abundance: NA
v_gene: TRBV2
j_gene: TRBJ1-2
CDR3nt: TGTGCCAGCAGTGTCTTGCCGGGTGACGGCTACACCTTC
CDR3aa: CASSVLPGDGYTF

d_gene: TRBD2
abundance: NA
v_gene: TRBV30
j_gene: TRBJ2-3
CDR3nt: TGTGCCTGGAGTATCGGGGGGGGCACAGATACGCAGTATTTT
CDR3aa: CAWSIGGGTDTQYF

d_gene: TRBD1
abundance: NA
v_gene: TRBV5-1
j_gene: TRBJ1-3
CDR3nt: TGCGCCAGCAGCTGGGGACAGGGGCAGAAAAACACCATATATTTT
CDR3aa: CASSWGQGQKNTIYF

d_gene: NA
abundance: NA
v_gene: TRBV11-2
j_gene: TRBJ2-1
CDR3nt: TGTGCCAGCAGCTTAGATACTAGCCCCTACAATGAGCAGTTCTTC
CDR3aa: CASSLDTSPYNEQFF

d_gene: TRBD1
abundance: NA
v_gene: TRBV6-5
j_gene: TRBJ2-7
CDR3nt: TGTGCCAGCAGGCCCAGGGACAGGCTAATGGACGAGCAGTACTTC
CDR3aa: CASRPRDRLMDEQYF

d_gene: TRBD1
abundance: NA
v_gene: TRBV7-9
j_gene: TRBJ1-2
CDR3nt: TGTGCCAGCAGCTTGCAACAGGGGACCCCCTATGGCTACACCTTC
CDR3aa: CASSLQQGTPYGYTF

d_gene: NA
abundance: NA
v_gene: TRBV14
j_gene: TRBJ1-2
CDR3nt: TGTGCCAGCAGCGAAGGGAGGGTCGGCGGCTACACCTTC
CDR3aa: CASSEGRVGGYTF

d_gene: TRBD1
abundance: NA
v_gene: TRBV7-8
j_gene: TRBJ1-6
CDR3nt: TGTGCCAGCTCAACCCTGGGACAGGAGAATTCACCCCTCCACTTT
CDR3aa: CASSTLGQENSPLHF

d_gene: NA
abundance: NA
v_gene: TRBV2
j_gene: TRBJ2-5
CDR3nt: TGTGCCAGCTTCCCTCTGGTAGGCGCCGTTAGGGGGACCCAGTACTTC
CDR3aa: CASFPLVGAVRGTQYF

d_gene: NA
abundance: few
v_gene: TRBV19
j_gene: TRBJ2-6
CDR3nt: TGTGCCAGTAGTACACAACCCGTAAGCTCTGGGGCCAACGTCCTGACTTTC
CDR3aa: CASSTQPVSSGANVLTF

d_gene: TRBD1
abundance: NA
v_gene: TRBV28
j_gene: TRBJ2-7
CDR3nt: TGTGCCAGCAGTTCGGGACAGGGGGTCTACGAGCAGTACTTC
CDR3aa: CASSSGQGVYEQYF

d_gene: NA
abundance: NA
v_gene: TRBV19
j_gene: TRBJ2-1
CDR3nt: TGTGCCAGTAGTACCGTACAATCAGGATCCTACAATGAGCAGTTCTTC
CDR3aa: CASSTVQSGSYNEQFF

d_gene: NA
abundance: NA
v_gene: TRBV18
j_gene: TRBJ2-3
CDR3nt: TGTGCCAGCTCACTCCAGGATACGCAGTATTTT
CDR3aa: CASSLQDTQYF

d_gene: TRBD1
abundance: NA
v_gene: TRBV5-1
j_gene: TRBJ2-7
CDR3nt: TGCGCCAGCAGCACGGACAGGGTTGGCTACGAGCAGTACTTC
CDR3aa: CASSTDRVGYEQYF

d_gene: TRBD2
abundance: NA
v_gene: TRBV7-8
j_gene: TRBJ2-1
CDR3nt: TGTGCCAGCAGAACGGGAGGTTCGGGCGGTGAGCAGTTCTTC
CDR3aa: CASRTGGSGGEQFF

d_gene: NA
abundance: NA
v_gene: TRBV19
j_gene: TRBJ1-1
CDR3nt: TGTGCCAGTAGTATACCGGGGTCCACTGAAGCTTTCTTT
CDR3aa: CASSIPGSTEAFF